This entry concerns a single TCR beta chain. These data belong to a study of blood T cell repertoires in COVID-19. Overall study context: The United States, Italy and Spain were the sources of the acute and convalescent COVID-19 samples. PBMCs, B-cell-depleted T cells, or T cells were the source of the cDNA or gDNA that made up the material.

In the original processing: Estimation of nucleated cell counts was performed using reference gene primer amplification. Sequencing used immunoSEQ multiplex PCR; TCRdb keeps in-frame clones, though not all of them. Clone size and V and J calls were adopted from that table, with D and trimming inferred from the DNA. The profile shows 70,000 or so clones, about 80% of them singletons. The germline V gene encodes CDR1 MDHEN and CDR2 SYDVKM. The V gene end was trimmed by 8 bases and the J gene end by 6 bases; junction bases not matched to a gene: 13. CDR3 length: 14 amino acids. The sequencing sample was made of peripheral blood. This sequence was found in a woman between 70 and 85 years old with acute or convalescent COVID-19. The rearrangement uses TRBV28 and TRBJ2-7; 7 nucleotides line up with TRBD1. The chain's CDR3 is CASSLVEGAGEQYF. The CDR3 DNA follows: TGTGCCAGCTCCCTAGTTGAGGGGGCGGGCGAGCAGTACTTC. The full variable domain, with the rest looked up from reference TRBV28 and TRBJ2-7, is DVKVTQSSRYLVKRTGEKVFLECVQDMDHENMFWYRQDPGLGLRLIYFSYDVKMKEKGDIPEGYSVSREKKERFSLILESASTNQTSMYLCASSLVEGAGEQYFGPGTRLTVT.